This is a list of T cell receptor beta chains from one sample in a study of shared clonotypes between healthy human individuals. Generated by immunoSEQ multiplex PCR, the TCRdb table keeps only in-frame clones and is missing some. The sample holds 450,000 to 650,000 clones, 70% to 80% seen once. Sequenced sample: PBMCs. Every receptor here comes from a woman aged 40 to 50 in good health. Some clones in this sample may be carry-over from other donors' samples. The CDR3 runs from the conserved cysteine through the conserved F or W. Fields, in order: clone size, J gene, D gene, V gene, CDR3 protein, CDR3 DNA. A D gene is named only where the DNA matches it firmly. Expanded clones are given a class, and other clones once, few, many or no size at all.

.	TRBJ2-7	.	TRBV6-1	CASSVQGYSYEQYF	TGTGCCAGCAGTGTCCAGGGGTACTCCTACGAGCAGTACTTC
.	TRBJ2-5	.	TRBV28	CASSFETQYF	TGTGCCAGCAGTTTTGAGACCCAGTACTTC
few	TRBJ1-2	.	TRBV6-5	CASSYSRGYGYTF	TGTGCCAGCAGTTACTCGAGGGGCTATGGCTACACCTTC
.	TRBJ2-7	.	TRBV5-5	CASRGIASYEQYF	TGTGCCAGCAGAGGGATTGCGTCCTACGAGCAGTACTTC
.	TRBJ1-2	TRBD1	TRBV10-3	CAISGQGITNYGYTF	TGTGCCATCAGTGGACAGGGGATTACAAACTATGGCTACACCTTC
.	TRBJ1-3	TRBD1	TRBV6-1	CASSEGTGRGNTIYF	TGTGCCAGCAGTGAAGGGACAGGGCGTGGAAACACCATATATTTT
.	TRBJ1-5	.	TRBV11-2	CASSLTGHRDQPQHF	TGTGCCAGCAGCTTGACAGGACATCGCGATCAGCCCCAGCATTTT
.	TRBJ2-7	TRBD1	TRBV7-9	CASSLYRGRGSYEQYF	TGTGCCAGCAGCTTGTACAGGGGACGGGGCTCCTACGAGCAGTACTTC
.	TRBJ1-1	.	TRBV6-5	CASSYLVGVNTEAFF	TGTGCCAGCAGTTACTTGGTGGGGGTGAACACTGAAGCTTTCTTT
.	TRBJ2-2	.	TRBV5-4	CASSLEQGNTGELFF	TGTGCCAGCAGCTTGGAACAGGGAAACACCGGGGAGCTGTTTTTT
once	TRBJ1-5	TRBD1	TRBV27	CASKGQGVLNQPQHF	TGTGCCAGCAAGGGACAGGGAGTATTGAATCAGCCCCAGCATTTT